This entry features one TCR beta chain sequence. Its matching antigen is unknown. Data came from immunoSEQ multiplex PCR; TCRdb stores just in-frame clones and leaves some out. The sample holds some 86,000 clones; roughly 88% are singletons and the top ten take under 0.35%. The V gene's germline CDR1 is LNHDA and CDR2 SQIVND (reference sequence). V was trimmed by 5 bases and J by 5 bases, leaving 25 bases between them. The CDR3 has 18 residues. This entry is derived from a study of OX40 agonist ivuxolimab in advanced cancers. General study results and limits: CD4+ and CD8+ blood T cells expanded clonally by week 6 at 0.1 to 3.0 mg/kg.

The rearrangement links TRBV19 to TRBJ1-5, with TRBD1 as a possible D gene (5 bases). The input for sequencing was CD4+ or CD8+ T cells sorted from blood, taken in a trial of the OX40 agonist ivuxolimab. The receptor was isolated from an adult with an advanced solid tumor such as melanoma, head and neck, liver or kidney cancer. CDR3 nucleotides: TGTGCCAGTAGTCTCTATCCGCCCAGGGAAGGCAACTATCAGCCCCAGCATTTT. It yields the protein CASSLYPPREGNYQPQHF.